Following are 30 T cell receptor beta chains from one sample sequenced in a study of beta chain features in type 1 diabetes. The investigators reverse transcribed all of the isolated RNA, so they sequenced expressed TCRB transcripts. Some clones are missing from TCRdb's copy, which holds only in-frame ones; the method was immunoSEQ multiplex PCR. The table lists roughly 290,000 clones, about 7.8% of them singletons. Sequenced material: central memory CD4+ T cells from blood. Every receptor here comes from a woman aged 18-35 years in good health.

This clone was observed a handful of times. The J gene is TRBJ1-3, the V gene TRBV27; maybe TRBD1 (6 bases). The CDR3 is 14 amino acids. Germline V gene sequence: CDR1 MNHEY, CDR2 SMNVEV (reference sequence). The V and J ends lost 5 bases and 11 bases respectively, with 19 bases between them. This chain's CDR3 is CASSPRRTQGSIYF. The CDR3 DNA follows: TGTGCCAGCAGTCCACGACGGACTCAGGGGTCCATATATTTT.

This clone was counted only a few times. Here the CDR3 DNA reads TGTGCCAGCAGCGCGACAGGGATTGGACTGTTTTTT. This translates into CASSATGIGLFF. The genes are TRBV7-8 and TRBJ1-4, with 7 bases aligning to TRBD1. V was pared by 5 bases and J by 13 bases, with 7 bases of the junction left unmatched. The length of the CDR3 is 12 residues. CDR1 and CDR2 (germline): SGHVS, FQNEAQ.

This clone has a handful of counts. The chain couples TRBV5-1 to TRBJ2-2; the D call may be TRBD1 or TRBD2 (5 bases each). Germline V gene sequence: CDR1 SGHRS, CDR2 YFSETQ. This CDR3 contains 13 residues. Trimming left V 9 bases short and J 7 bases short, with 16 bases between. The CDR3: CATDFEGNGELFF. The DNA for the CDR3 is TGCGCCACCGACTTTGAGGGGAACGGGGAGCTGTTTTTT.

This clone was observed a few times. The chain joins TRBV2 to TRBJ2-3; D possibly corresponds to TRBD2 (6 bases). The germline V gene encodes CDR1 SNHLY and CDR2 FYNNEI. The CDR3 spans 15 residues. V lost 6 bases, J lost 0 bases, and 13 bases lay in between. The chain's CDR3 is CASSGGRQSTDTQYF. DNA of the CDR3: TGTGCCAGCAGCGGGGGAAGACAGAGCACAGATACGCAGTATTTT.

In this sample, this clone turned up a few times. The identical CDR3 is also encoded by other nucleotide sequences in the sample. The CDR3 sequence is CASSLLRTDTQYF. In DNA form, the CDR3 reads TGTGCCAGCAGCTTATTGCGGACGGATACGCAGTATTTT. The chain uses TRBV7-3 and TRBJ2-3; D is uncertain. V lost 2 bases to trimming and J lost 6 bases, with 9 bases between them. Germline V gene data show CDR1 as SGHTA and CDR2 as FQGTGA. The CDR3 runs to 13 residues.

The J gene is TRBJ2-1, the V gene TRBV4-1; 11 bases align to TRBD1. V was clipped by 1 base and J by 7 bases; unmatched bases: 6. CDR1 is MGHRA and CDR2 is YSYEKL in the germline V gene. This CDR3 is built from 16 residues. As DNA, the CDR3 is TGCGCCAGCAGCCAAGTCAAAGGACAGGGGGCGAATGAGCAGTTCTTC. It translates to CASSQVKGQGANEQFF.

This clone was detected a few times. CDR3 DNA: TGTGCCAGCAGCCAAGATAAAGGCACGGGGGTCACAGATACGCAGTATTTT. Amino acids: CASSQDKGTGVTDTQYF. The chain combines TRBV4-2 with TRBJ2-3, with D maybe TRBD2 (6 bases). Trimming took off 0 bases at V and 2 bases at J, with 15 bases between the two ends. Germline assignment: CDR1 LGHNA and CDR2 YNFKEQ. This CDR3 has 17 amino acids.

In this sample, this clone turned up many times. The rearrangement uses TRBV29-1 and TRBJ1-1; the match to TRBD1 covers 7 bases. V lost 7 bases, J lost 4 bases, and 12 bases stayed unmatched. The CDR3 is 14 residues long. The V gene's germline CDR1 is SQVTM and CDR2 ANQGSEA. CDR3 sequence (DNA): TGCAGCGCCTCGGTACAGGGGACGTCCACTGAAGCTTTCTTT. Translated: CSASVQGTSTEAFF.

The chain's CDR3 is CASSLEVTVVTGELFF. In DNA, the CDR3 is TGTGCCAGCAGCCTAGAGGTGACAGTCGTCACCGGGGAGCTGTTTTTT. The gene calls are TRBV7-2 and TRBJ2-2; a possible D gene is TRBD1 (5 bases). The CDR3 runs to 16 residues. From germline, CDR1 is SGHTA and CDR2 FQGNSA. The V end lost 5 bases, the J end lost 4 bases, and 17 bases lay between the germline ends.

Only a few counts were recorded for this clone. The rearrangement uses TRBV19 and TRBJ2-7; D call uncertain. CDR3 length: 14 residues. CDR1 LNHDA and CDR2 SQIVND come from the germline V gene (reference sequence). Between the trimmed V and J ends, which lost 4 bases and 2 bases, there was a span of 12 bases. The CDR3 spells CASSKATGTYEQYF. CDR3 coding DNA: TGTGCCAGTAGTAAAGCCACTGGGACCTACGAGCAGTACTTC.

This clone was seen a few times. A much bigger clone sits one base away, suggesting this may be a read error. The CDR3 coding sequence is TGTGCCAGCAGCTTGGAGGGCTACGAGCAGTACTTC. Translating gives CASSLEGYEQYF. The chain carries TRBV5-6 and TRBJ2-7; D is ambiguous. Trimming left V 0 bases short and J 3 bases short, with 4 bases between. The CDR3 sequence is 12 residues long. The germline V gene encodes CDR1 SGHDT and CDR2 YYEEEE.

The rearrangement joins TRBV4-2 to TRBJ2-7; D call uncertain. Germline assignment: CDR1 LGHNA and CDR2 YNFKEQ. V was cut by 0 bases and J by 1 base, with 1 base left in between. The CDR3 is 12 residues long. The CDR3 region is CASSQESYEQYV. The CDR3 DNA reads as TGTGCCAGCAGCCAAGAATCCTACGAGCAGTACGTC.

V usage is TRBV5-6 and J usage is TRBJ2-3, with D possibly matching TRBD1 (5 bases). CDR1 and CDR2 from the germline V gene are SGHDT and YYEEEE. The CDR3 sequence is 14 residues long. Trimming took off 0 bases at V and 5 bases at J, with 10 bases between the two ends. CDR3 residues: CASSLGLGVDTQYF. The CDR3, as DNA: TGTGCCAGCAGCTTGGGGTTAGGGGTAGATACGCAGTATTTT.

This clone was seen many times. The CDR3 spells CASSSGRTEQFF. Written as DNA, the CDR3 is TGTGCCAGCAGCTCAGGGAGGACGGAGCAGTTCTTC. The chain employs TRBV5-6 and TRBJ2-1, with D possibly being TRBD2 (6 bases). Trimming left V 3 bases short and J 10 bases short, with 11 bases between. This CDR3 has 12 amino acids. The V gene's germline CDR1 is SGHDT and CDR2 YYEEEE.

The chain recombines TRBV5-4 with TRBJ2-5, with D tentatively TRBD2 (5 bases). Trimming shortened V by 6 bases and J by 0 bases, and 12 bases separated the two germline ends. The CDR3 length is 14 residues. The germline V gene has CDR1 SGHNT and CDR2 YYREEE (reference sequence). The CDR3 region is CASMWESYQETQYF. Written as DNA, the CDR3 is TGTGCCAGCATGTGGGAGTCCTACCAAGAGACCCAGTACTTC.

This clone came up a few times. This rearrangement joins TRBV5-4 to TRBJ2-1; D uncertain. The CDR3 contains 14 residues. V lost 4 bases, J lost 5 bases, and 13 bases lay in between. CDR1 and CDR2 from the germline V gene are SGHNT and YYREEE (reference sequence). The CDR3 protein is CASSQGTRHNEQFF. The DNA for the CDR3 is TGTGCCAGCAGCCAAGGTACTCGCCACAATGAGCAGTTCTTC.

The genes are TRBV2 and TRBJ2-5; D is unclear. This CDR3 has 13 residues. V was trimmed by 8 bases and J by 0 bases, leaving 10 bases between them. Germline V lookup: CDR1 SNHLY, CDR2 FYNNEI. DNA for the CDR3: TGTGCCAGCGCCTCGGTGCACCAAGAGACCCAGTACTTC. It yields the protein CASASVHQETQYF. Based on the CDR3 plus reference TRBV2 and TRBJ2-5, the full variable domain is EPEVTQTPSHQVTQMGQEVILRCVPISNHLYFYWYRQILGQKVEFLVSFYNNEISEKSEIFDDQFSVERPDGSNFTLKIRSTKLEDSAMYFCASASVHQETQYFGPGTRLLVL.

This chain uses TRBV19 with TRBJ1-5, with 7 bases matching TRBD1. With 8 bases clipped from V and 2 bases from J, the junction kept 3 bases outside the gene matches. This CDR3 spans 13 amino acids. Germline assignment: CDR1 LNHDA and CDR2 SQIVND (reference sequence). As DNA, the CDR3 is TGTGCCAGTGGCGGGACAGGCAATCAGCCCCAGCATTTT. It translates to CASGGTGNQPQHF.

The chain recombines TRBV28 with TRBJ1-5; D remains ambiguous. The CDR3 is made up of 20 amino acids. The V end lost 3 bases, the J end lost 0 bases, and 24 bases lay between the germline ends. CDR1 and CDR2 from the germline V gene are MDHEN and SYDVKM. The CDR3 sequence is CASSFEAGAPQGYSNQPQHF. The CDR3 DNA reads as TGTGCCAGCAGTTTTGAGGCAGGCGCACCCCAAGGGTATAGCAATCAGCCCCAGCATTTT.

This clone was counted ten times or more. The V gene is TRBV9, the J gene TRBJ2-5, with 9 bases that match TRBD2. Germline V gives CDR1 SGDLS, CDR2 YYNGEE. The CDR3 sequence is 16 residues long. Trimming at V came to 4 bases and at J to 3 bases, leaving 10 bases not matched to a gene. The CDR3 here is CASSPRWASGEETQYF. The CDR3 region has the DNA TGTGCCAGCAGCCCCCGCTGGGCTAGCGGGGAAGAGACCCAGTACTTC. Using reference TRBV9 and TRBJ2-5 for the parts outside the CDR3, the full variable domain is DSGVTQTPKHLITATGQRVTLRCSPRSGDLSVYWYQQSLDQGLQFLIQYYNGEERAKGNILERFSAQQFPDLHSELNLSSLELGDSALYFCASSPRWASGEETQYFGPGTRLLVL.

Here the CDR3 DNA reads TGTGCCAGCAGCTTGGCAGTAGATGGCTACACCTTC. It encodes CASSLAVDGYTF. This chain connects TRBV5-4 to TRBJ1-2; D gene ambiguous. Germline V lookup: CDR1 SGHNT, CDR2 YYREEE (reference sequence). V was pared by 0 bases and J by 6 bases, with 6 bases between. The CDR3 is made up of 12 amino acids.

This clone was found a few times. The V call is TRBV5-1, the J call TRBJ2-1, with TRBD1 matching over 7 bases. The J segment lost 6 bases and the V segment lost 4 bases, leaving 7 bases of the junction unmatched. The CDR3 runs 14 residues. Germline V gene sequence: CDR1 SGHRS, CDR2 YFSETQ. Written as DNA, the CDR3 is TGCGCCAGCAGCCGGGACAGCTGGCGCAATGAGCAGTTCTTC. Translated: CASSRDSWRNEQFF. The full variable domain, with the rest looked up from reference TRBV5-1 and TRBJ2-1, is KAGVTQTPRYLIKTRGQQVTLSCSPISGHRSVSWYQQTPGQGLQFLFEYFSETQRNKGNFPGRFSGRQFSNSRSEMNVSTLELGDSALYLCASSRDSWRNEQFFGPGTRLTVL.

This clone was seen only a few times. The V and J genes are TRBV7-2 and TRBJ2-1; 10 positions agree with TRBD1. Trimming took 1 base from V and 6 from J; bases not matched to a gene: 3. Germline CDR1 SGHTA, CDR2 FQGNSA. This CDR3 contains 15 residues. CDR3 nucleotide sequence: TGTGCCAGCAGCTTAGTAGGGACAGGGGTCAATGAGCAGTTCTTC. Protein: CASSLVGTGVNEQFF.

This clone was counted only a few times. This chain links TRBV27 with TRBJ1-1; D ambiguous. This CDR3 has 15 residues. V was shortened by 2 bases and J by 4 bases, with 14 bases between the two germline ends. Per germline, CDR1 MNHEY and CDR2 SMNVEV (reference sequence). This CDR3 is CASSLGEDRATEAFF. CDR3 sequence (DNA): TGTGCCAGCAGTTTAGGAGAGGATAGGGCCACTGAAGCTTTCTTT.

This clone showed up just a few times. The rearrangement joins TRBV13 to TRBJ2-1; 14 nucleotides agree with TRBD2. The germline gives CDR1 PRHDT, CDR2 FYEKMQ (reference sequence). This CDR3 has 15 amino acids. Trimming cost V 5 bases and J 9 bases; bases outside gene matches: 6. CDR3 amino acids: CASSPGTSGSGEQFF. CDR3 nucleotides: TGTGCCAGCAGCCCCGGGACTAGCGGGAGCGGTGAGCAGTTCTTC.

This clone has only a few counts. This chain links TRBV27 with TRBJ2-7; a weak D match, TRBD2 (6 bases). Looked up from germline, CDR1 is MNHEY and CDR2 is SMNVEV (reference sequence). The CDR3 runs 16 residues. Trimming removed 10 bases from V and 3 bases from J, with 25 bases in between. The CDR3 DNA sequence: TGTGCCAACCTCACCCTGGCGGGGAGCGTAGTCTACGAGCAGTACTTC. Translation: CANLTLAGSVVYEQYF.

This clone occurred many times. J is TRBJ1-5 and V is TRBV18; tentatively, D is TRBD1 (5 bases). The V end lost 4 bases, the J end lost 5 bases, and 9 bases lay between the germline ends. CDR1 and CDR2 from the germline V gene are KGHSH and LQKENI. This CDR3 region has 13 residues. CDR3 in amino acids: CASSQDTYQPQHF. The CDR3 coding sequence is TGTGCCAGCTCACAGGACACTTATCAGCCCCAGCATTTT.

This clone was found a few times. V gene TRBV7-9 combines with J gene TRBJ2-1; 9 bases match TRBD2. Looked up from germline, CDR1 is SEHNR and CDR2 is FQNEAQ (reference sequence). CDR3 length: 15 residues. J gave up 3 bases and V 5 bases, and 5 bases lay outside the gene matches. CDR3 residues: CASSQTSGFYNEQFF. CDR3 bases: TGTGCCAGCAGCCAGACTAGCGGATTCTACAATGAGCAGTTCTTC.

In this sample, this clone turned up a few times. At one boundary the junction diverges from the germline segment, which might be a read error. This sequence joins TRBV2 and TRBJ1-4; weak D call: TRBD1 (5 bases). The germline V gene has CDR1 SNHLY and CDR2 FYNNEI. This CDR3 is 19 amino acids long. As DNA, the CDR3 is TGTGCCAGCAGTGAAGGGGGGGTGGACTTTAGAAGATCAGTTCCCATCTTACCGTTT. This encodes CASSEGGVDFRRSVPILPF.

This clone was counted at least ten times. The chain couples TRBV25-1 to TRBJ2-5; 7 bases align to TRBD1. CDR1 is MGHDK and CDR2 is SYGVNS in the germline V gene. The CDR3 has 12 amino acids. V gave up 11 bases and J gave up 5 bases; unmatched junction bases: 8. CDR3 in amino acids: CAWRQGTETQYF. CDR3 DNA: TGTGCCTGGCGACAGGGCACCGAGACCCAGTACTTC.